This TCR beta chain was sequenced for a study of blood T cells in healthy people across ages. Whole-study findings and limits: Across samples, TCR beta diversity tracked strongly with naive T cell percentage. A roughly linear fall in TCR beta diversity per million T cells was seen with increasing age. Expanded clonotype shifts may have been confounded, as the donors had an unknown CMV status.

Of note for this clonotype: Its specificity is not known.

Primed by a sample-barcoded 5' primer and a J-beta primer mix, a second PCR proceeded for 7 to 11 cycles. The yield of each sample was at least 2.5 million CDR3-containing paired-end reads. Each CDR3 protein gets one entry after TCRdb re-called the 5' RACE reads with MiXCR. Here the sample spans approximately 360,000 distinct CDR3 sequences, roughly half being singletons. The germline V gene has CDR1 SGHTA and CDR2 FQGNSA. The V end lost 1 base, the J end lost 4 bases, and 5 bases lay between the germline ends. The CDR3 has 13 residues. Material for sequencing was blood. This sequence originates from a man aged 55 to 69 in good health. J is TRBJ2-1 and V is TRBV7-2; D gene ambiguous. The CDR3 is CASSLEKYNEQFF. The DNA for the CDR3 is TGTGCCAGCAGCTTAGAGAAATACAATGAGCAGTTCTTC.